This T cell receptor (beta chain) was profiled in a study of T-cell memory formation after mild COVID-19. Findings and limits, study-wide: Clones that contracted from day 15 to 85 were balanced CD4/CD8, while later expanders leaned CD4+. Some clones that responded were present in memory (sampled pre-infection), which suggests cross-reactive memory joined. The main location of contracting CD4+ clones was CM and EM, and that of contracting CD8+ clones was EMRA.

The germline V gene encodes CDR1 MDHEN and CDR2 SYDVKM. Trimming shortened V by 1 base and J by 11 bases, and 10 bases separated the two germline ends. The CDR3 totals 12 residues. This clonotype has a handful of counts. Its antigen is as yet unknown. It was 5'RACE with constant-segment primers that produced the TCR alpha and TCR beta cDNA libraries, which carried sample barcodes and UMIs. TCRdb called the 5' RACE reads again in MiXCR, with one record for every CDR3 protein. This table has approximately 150,000 distinct CDR3 sequences, around 13% appearing once. The sequence came from an adult woman who had mild COVID-19 (a few samples of this study predate the infection). Cell type and time point are not known. This chain links TRBV28 with TRBJ2-3; TRBD2 might be the D (6 bases). Sequencing was done on a sample of PBMCs or a T cell subset sorted from them (not recorded which). The CDR3 loop is CASSLFAGRQYF. The CDR3 nucleotides are TGTGCCAGCAGTTTATTCGCGGGGAGGCAGTATTTT.